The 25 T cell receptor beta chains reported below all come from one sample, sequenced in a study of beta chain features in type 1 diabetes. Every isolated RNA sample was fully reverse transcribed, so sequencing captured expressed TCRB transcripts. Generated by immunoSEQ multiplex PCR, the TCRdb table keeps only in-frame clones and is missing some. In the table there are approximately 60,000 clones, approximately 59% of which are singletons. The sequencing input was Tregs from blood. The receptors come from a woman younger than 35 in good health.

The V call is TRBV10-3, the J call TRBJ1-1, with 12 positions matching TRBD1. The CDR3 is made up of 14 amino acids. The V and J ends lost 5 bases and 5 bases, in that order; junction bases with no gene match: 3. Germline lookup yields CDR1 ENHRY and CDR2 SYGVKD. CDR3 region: CAISMGQGATEAFF. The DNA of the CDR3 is TGTGCCATCAGTATGGGACAGGGGGCAACTGAAGCTTTCTTT.

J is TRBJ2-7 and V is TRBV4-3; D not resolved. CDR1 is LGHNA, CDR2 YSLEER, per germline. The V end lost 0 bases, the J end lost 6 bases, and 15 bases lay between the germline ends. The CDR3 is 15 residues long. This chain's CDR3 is CASSQEKYEAREQYF. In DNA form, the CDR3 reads TGCGCCAGCAGCCAAGAGAAGTATGAGGCTCGCGAGCAGTACTTC.

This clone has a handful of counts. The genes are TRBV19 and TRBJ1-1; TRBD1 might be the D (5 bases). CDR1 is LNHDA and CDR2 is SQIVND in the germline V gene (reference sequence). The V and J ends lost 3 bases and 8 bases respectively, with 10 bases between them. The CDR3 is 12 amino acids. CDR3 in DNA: TGTGCCAGTAGTATGGGGCGTTCAGAAGCTTTCTTT. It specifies CASSMGRSEAFF. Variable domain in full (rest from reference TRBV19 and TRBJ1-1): DGGITQSPKYLFRKEGQNVTLSCEQNLNHDAMYWYRQDPGQGLRLIYYSQIVNDFQKGDIAEGYSVSREKKESFPLTVTSAQKNPTAFYLCASSMGRSEAFFGQGTRLTVV.

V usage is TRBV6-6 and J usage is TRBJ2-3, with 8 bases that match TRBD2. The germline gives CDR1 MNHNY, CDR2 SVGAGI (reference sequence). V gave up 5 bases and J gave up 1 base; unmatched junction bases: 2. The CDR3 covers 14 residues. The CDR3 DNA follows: TGTGCCAGCAGTCCAGCGGGGGGCACAGATACGCAGTATTTT. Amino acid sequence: CASSPAGGTDTQYF.

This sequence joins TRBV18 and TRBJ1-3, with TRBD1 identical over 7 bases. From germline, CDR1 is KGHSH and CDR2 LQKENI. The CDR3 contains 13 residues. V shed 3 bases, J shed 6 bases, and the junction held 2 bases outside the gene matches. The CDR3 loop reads CASSPGQENTIYF. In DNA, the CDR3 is TGTGCCAGCTCACCCGGACAGGAAAACACCATATATTTT.

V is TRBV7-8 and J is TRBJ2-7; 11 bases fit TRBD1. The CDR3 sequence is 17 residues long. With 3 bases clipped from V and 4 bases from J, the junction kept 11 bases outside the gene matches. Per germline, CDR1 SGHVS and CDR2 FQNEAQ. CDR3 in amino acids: CASSFLSGTGGSYEQYF. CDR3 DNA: TGTGCCAGCAGCTTCCTATCTGGGACAGGGGGGAGTTACGAGCAGTACTTC. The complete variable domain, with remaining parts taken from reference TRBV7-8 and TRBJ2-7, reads GAGVSQSPRYKVAKRGQDVALRCDPISGHVSLFWYQQALGQGPEFLTYFQNEAQLDKSGLPSDRFFAERPEGSVSTLKIQRTQQEDSAVYLCASSFLSGTGGSYEQYFGPGTRLTVT.

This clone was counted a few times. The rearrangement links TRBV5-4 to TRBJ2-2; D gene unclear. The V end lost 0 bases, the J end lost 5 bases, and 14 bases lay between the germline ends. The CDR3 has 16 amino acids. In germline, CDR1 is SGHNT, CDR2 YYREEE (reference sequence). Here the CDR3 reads CASSLELTLQTGELFF. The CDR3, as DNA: TGTGCCAGCAGCTTGGAACTCACACTACAAACCGGGGAGCTGTTTTTT. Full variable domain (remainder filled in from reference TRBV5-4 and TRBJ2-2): ETGVTQSPTHLIKTRGQQVTLRCSSQSGHNTVSWYQQALGQGPQFIFQYYREEENGRGNFPPRFSGLQFPNYSSELNVNALELDDSALYLCASSLELTLQTGELFFGEGSRLTVL.

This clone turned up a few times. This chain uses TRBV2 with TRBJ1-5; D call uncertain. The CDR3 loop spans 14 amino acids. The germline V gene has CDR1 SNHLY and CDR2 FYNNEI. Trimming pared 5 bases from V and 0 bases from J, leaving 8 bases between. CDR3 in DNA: TGTGCCAGCAGTCAGATTTATAGCAATCAGCCCCAGCATTTT. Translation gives CASSQIYSNQPQHF.

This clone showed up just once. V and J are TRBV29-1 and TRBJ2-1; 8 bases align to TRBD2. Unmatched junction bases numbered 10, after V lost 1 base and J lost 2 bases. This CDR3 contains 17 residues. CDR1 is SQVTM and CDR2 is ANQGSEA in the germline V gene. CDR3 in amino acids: CSVEGLGGRFAYNEQFF. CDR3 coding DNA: TGCAGCGTTGAAGGTCTCGGCGGGAGGTTCGCCTACAATGAGCAGTTCTTC.

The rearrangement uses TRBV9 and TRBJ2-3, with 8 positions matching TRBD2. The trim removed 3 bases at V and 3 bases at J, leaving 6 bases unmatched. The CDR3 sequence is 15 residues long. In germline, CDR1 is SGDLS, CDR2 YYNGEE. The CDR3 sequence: CASSDRAGVTDTQYF. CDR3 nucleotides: TGTGCCAGCAGCGACCGAGCGGGAGTTACAGATACGCAGTATTTT.

The CDR3: CASSILPGQGSYSNQPQHF. The CDR3 DNA reads as TGTGCCAGCAGCATACTCCCGGGACAGGGGTCTTATAGCAATCAGCCCCAGCATTTT. The chain has TRBV7-8 and TRBJ1-5; 10 bases are shared with TRBD1. The CDR3 runs to 19 residues. The V and J ends lost 5 bases and 0 bases, in that order; junction bases with no gene match: 13. Germline CDR1 is SGHVS and CDR2 is FQNEAQ.

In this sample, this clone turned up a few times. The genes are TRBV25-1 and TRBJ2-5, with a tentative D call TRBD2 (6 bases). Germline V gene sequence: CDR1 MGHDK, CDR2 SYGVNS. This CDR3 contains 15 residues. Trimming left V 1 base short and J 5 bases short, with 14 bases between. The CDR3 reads CASSESTGSRETQYF. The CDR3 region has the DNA TGTGCCAGCAGTGAATCTACCGGGAGTCGGGAGACCCAGTACTTC.

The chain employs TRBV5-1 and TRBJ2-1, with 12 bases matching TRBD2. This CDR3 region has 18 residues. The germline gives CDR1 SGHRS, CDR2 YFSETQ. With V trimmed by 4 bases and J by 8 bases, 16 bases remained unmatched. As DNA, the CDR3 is TGCGCCAGCAGCCGCGGGACTAGCGGGTGGGGTTTTGAGGATGAGCAGTTCTTC. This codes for CASSRGTSGWGFEDEQFF.

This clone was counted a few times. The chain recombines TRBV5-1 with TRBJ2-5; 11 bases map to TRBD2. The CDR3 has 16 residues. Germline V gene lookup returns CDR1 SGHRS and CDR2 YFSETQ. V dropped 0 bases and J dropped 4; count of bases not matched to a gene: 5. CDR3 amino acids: CASSLGLAGGGETQYF. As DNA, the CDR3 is TGCGCCAGCAGCTTGGGGCTAGCGGGAGGAGGAGAGACCCAGTACTTC. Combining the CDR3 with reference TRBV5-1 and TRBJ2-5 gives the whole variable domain KAGVTQTPRYLIKTRGQQVTLSCSPISGHRSVSWYQQTPGQGLQFLFEYFSETQRNKGNFPGRFSGRQFSNSRSEMNVSTLELGDSALYLCASSLGLAGGGETQYFGPGTRLLVL.

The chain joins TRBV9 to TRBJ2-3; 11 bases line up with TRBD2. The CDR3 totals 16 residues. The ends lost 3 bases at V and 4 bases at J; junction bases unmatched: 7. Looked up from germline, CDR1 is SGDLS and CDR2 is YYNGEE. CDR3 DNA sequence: TGTGCCAGCAGCGCGGATAGCGGGAGGGCGGCAGATACGCAGTATTTT. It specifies CASSADSGRAADTQYF.

The CDR3 DNA sequence: TGTGCCAGCAGCCTAGAAGCCCCTGGAAACACCATATATTTT. It yields the protein CASSLEAPGNTIYF. This sequence joins TRBV7-2 and TRBJ1-3, with D uncertain. Deletions cut 5 bases from V and 2 bases from J, with 10 bases between. Germline CDR1 reads SGHTA; CDR2 reads FQGNSA. The CDR3 is 14 amino acids.

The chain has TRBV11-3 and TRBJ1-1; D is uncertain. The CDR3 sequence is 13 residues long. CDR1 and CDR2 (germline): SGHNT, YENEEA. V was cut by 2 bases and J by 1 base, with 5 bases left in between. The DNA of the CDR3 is TGTGCCAGCAGCTTAACACAGAACACTGAAGCTTTCTTT. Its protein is CASSLTQNTEAFF.

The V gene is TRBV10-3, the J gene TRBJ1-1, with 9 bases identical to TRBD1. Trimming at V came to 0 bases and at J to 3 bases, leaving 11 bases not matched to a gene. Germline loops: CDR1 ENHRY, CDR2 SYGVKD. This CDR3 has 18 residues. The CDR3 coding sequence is TGTGCCATCAGTGAGTCGACGCCGGGGACAGGGTTTGACACTGAAGCTTTCTTT. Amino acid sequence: CAISESTPGTGFDTEAFF.

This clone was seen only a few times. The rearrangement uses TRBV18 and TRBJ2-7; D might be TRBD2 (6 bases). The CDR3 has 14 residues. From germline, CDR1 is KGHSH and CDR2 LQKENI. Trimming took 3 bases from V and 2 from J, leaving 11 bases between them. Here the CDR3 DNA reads TGTGCCAGCTCACCCCCCGGGGGACCCTACGAGCAGTACTTC. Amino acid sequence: CASSPPGGPYEQYF.

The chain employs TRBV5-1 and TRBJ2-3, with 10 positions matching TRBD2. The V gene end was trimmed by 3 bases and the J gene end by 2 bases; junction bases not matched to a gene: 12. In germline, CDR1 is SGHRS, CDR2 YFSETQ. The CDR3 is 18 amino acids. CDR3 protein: CASSSPPSGGYHTDTQYF. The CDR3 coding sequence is TGCGCCAGCAGCTCTCCTCCTAGCGGGGGCTACCACACAGATACGCAGTATTTT.

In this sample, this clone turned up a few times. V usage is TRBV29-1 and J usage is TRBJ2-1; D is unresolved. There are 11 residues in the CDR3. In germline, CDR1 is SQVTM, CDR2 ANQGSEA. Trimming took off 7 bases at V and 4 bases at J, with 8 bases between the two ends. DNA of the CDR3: TGCAGCGCCCACGGGTACAATGAGCAGTTCTTC. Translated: CSAHGYNEQFF.

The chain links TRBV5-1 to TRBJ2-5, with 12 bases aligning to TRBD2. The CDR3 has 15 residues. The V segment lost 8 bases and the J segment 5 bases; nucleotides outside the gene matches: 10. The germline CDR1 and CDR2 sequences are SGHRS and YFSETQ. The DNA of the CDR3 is TGCGCCAGTCGGACTAGCGGGGCCGCCAGGGAGACCCAGTACTTC. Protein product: CASRTSGAARETQYF.

The CDR3 is CASSLARVAGTSTDTQYF. In DNA, the CDR3 is TGTGCCAGCAGCTTAGCCAGGGTAGCGGGGACAAGCACAGATACGCAGTATTTT. This chain connects TRBV7-2 to TRBJ2-3, with TRBD2 matching 8 bases. Looked up from germline, CDR1 is SGHTA and CDR2 is FQGNSA. Trimming removed 0 bases from V and 0 bases from J; junction bases left unmatched: 8. The CDR3 totals 18 residues.

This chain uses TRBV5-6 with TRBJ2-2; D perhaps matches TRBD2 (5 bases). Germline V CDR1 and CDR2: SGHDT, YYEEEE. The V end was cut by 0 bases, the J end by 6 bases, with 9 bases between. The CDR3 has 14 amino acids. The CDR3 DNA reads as TGTGCCAGCAGCTTGGGGCTAGCTCCCGGGGAGCTGTTTTTT. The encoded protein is CASSLGLAPGELFF.

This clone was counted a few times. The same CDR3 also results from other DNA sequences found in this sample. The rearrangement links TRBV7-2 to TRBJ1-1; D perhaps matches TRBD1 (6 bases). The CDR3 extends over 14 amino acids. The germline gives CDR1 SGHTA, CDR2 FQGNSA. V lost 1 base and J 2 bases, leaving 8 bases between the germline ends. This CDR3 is CASSLVGGNTEAFF. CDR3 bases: TGTGCCAGCAGCTTAGTTGGGGGCAACACTGAAGCTTTCTTT. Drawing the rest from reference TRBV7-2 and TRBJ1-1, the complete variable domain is GAGVSQSPSNKVTEKGKDVELRCDPISGHTALYWYRQSLGQGLEFLIYFQGNSAPDKSGLPSDRFSAERTGGSVSTLTIQRTQQEDSAVYLCASSLVGGNTEAFFGQGTRLTVV.